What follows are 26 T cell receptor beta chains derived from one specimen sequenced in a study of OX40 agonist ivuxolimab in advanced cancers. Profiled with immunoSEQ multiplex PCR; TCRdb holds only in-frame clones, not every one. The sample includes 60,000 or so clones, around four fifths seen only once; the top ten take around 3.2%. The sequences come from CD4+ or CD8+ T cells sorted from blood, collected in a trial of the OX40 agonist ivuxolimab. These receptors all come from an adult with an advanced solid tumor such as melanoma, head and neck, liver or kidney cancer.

CDR3 sequence: CSVIERLAVFF. Here the CDR3 DNA reads TGCAGTGTCATCGAGCGCCTAGCAGTGTTCTTC. The chain employs TRBV20-1 and TRBJ2-1; perhaps TRBD2 as D (5 bases). V lost 7 bases and J 15 bases, leaving 19 bases between the germline ends. In germline, CDR1 is DFQATT, CDR2 SNEGSKA (reference sequence). This CDR3 spans 11 amino acids.

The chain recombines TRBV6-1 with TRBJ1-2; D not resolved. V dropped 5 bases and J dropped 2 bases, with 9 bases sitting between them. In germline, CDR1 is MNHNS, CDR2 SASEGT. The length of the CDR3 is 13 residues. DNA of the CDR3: TGTGCCAGCAGTATAGCACAGAACTATGGCTACACCTTC. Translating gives CASSIAQNYGYTF.

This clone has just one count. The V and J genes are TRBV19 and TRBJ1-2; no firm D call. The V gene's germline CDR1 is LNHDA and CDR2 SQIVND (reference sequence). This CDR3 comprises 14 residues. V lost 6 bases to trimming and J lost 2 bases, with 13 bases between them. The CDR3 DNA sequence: TGTGCCAGTAGATGGGGTGGCACCAACTATGGCTACACCTTC. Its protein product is CASRWGGTNYGYTF.

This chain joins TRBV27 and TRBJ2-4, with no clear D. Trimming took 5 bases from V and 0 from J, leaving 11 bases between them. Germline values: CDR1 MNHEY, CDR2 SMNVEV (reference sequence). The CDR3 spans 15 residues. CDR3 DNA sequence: TGTGCCAGCAGTATCTCCAGTGTAGCCAAAAACATTCAGTACTTC. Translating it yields CASSISSVAKNIQYF.

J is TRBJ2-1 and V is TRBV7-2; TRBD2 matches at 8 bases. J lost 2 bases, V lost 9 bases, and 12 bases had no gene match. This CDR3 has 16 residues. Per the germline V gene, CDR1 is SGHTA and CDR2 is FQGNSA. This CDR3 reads CARIGPGGAPYNEQFF. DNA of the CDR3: TGTGCCAGAATCGGCCCCGGGGGGGCCCCCTACAATGAGCAGTTCTTC.

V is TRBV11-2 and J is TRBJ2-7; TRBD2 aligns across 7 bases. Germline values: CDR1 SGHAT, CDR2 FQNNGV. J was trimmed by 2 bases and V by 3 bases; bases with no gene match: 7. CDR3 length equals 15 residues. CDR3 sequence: CASSFWGGETYEQYF. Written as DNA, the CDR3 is TGTGCCAGCAGCTTCTGGGGGGGGGAAACCTACGAGCAGTACTTC.

The CDR3 DNA is TGTGCCAGCAGCCAGCAGTCGGCAGATACGCAGTATTTT. Residues: CASSQQSADTQYF. J is TRBJ2-3 and V is TRBV5-4; D gene uncertain. Germline V gene sequence: CDR1 SGHNT, CDR2 YYREEE (reference sequence). CDR3 size: 13 residues. V lost 4 bases and J lost 4, with 10 bases in between.

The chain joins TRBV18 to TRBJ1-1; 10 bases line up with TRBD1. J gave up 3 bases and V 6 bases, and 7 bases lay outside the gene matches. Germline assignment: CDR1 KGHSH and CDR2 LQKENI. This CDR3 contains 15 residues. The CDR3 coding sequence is TGTGCCAGCTCCTCGACAGGGGGCGCGGACACTGAAGCTTTCTTT. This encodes CASSSTGGADTEAFF.

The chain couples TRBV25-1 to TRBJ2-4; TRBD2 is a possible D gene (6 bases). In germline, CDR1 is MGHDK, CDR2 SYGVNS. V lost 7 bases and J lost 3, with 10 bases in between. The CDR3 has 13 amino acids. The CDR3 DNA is TGTGCCAGCACCCGCGGGAACAAAAACATTCAGTACTTC. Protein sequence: CASTRGNKNIQYF. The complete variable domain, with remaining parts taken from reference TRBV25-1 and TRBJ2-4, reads EADIYQTPRYLVIGTGKKITLECSQTMGHDKMYWYQQDPGMELHLIHYSYGVNSTEKGDLSSESTVSRIRTEHFPLTLESARPSHTSQYLCASTRGNKNIQYFGAGTRLSVL.

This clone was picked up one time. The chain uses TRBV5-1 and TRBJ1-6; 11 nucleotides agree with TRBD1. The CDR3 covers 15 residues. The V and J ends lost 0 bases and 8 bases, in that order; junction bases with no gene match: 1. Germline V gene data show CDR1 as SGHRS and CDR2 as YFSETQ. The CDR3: CASSLGGQGDSPLHF. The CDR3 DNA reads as TGCGCCAGCAGCTTGGGGGGACAGGGGGATTCACCCCTCCACTTT.

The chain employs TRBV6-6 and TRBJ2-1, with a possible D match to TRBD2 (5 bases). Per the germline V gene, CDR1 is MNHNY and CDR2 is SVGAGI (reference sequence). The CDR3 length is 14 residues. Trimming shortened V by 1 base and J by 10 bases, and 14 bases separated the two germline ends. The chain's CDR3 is CASSYLSSSGEQFF. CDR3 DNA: TGTGCCAGCAGTTACTTGTCGTCCTCGGGGGAGCAGTTCTTC.

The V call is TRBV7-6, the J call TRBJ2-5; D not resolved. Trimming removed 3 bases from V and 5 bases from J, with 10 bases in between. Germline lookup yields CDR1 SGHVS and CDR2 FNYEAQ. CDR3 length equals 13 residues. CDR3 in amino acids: CASSFGNAETQYF. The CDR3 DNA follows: TGTGCCAGCAGCTTTGGGAATGCCGAGACCCAGTACTTC.

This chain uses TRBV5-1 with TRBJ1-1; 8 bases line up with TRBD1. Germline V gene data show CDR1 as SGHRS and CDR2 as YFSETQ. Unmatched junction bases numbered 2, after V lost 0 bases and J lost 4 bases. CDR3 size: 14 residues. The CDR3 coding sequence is TGCGCCAGCAGCTTGGCTCAGGGGGCCACTGAAGCTTTCTTT. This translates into CASSLAQGATEAFF.

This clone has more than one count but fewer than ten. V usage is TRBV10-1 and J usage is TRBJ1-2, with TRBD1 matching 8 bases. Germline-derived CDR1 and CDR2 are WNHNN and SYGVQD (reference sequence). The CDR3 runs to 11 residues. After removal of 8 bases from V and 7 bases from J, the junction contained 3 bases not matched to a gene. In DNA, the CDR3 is TGCGCCAGCGGGACAGGAGGTGGCTACACCTTC. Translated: CASGTGGGYTF.

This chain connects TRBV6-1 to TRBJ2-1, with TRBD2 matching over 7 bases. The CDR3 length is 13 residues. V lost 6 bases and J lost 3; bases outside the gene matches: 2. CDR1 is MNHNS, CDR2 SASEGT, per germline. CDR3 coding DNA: TGTGCCAGCAGAGGGGACTACTACAATGAGCAGTTCTTC. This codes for CASRGDYYNEQFF.

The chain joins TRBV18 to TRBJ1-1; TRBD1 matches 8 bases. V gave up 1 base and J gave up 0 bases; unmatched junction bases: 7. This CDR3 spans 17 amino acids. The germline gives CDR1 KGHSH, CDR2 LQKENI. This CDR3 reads CASSPQGRGRMNTEAFF. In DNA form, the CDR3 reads TGTGCCAGCTCACCACAGGGCAGGGGGCGCATGAACACTGAAGCTTTCTTT.

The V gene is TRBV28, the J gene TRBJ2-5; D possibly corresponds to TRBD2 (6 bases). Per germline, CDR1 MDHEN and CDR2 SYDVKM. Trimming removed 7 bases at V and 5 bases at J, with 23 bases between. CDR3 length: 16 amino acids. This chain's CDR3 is CASTTRGNRGGETQYF. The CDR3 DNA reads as TGTGCCAGCACCACTAGGGGCAACCGTGGGGGGGAGACCCAGTACTTC.

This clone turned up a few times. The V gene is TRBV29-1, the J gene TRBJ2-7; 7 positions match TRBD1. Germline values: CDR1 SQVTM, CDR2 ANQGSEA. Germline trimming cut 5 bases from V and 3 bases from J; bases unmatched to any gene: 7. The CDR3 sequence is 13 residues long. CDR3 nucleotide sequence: TGCAGCGTTTCCCAGGGGGTGGTCTACGAGCAGTACTTC. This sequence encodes CSVSQGVVYEQYF.

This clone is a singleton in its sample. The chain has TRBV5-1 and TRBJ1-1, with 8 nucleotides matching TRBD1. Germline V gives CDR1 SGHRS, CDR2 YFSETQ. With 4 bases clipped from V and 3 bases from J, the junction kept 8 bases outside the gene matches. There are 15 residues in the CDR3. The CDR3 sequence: CASSTDRVPYTEAFF. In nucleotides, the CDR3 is TGCGCCAGCAGCACGGACAGGGTGCCCTACACTGAAGCTTTCTTT.

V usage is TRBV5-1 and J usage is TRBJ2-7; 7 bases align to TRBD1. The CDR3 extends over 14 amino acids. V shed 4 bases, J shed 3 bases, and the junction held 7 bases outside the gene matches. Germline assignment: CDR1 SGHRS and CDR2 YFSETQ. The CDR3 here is CASSPGTDHYEQYF. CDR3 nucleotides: TGCGCCAGCAGCCCCGGGACAGACCACTACGAGCAGTACTTC.

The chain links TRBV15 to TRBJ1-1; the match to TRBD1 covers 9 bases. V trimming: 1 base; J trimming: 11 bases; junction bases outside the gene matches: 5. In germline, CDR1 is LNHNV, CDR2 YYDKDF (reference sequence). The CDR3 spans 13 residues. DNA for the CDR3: TGTGCCACCAGCAGAGGACAGGGGGATGGGGCTTTCTTT. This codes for CATSRGQGDGAFF.

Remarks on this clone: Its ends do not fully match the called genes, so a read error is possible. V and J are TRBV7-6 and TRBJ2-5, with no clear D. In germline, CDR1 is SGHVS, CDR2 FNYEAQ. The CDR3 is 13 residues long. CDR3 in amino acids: CASSYVSQETRYF. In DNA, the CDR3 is TGTGCCAGCAGCTACGTGAGCCAAGAGACCCGGTACTTC.

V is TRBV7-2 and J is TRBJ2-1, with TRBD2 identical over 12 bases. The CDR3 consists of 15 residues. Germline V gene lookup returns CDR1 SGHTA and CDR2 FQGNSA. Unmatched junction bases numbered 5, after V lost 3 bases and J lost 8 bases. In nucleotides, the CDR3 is TGTGCCAGCAGCTTTACTAGCGGGGGGCGACATGAGCAGTTCTTC. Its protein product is CASSFTSGGRHEQFF.

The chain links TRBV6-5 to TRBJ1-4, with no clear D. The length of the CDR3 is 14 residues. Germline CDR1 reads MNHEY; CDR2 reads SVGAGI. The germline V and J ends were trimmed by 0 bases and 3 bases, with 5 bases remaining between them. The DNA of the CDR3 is TGTGCCAGCAGTTACTCATCCGCTAATGAAAAACTGTTTTTT. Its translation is CASSYSSANEKLFF.

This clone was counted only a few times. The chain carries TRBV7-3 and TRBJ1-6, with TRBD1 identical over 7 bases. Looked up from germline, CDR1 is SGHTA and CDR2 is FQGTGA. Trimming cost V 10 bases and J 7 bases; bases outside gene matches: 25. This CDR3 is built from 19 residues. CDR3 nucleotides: TGTGCCAACCGGAGGGAGTGGTGTGACAGGGAGCGTCCCAATTCACCCCTCCACTTT. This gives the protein CANRREWCDRERPNSPLHF.

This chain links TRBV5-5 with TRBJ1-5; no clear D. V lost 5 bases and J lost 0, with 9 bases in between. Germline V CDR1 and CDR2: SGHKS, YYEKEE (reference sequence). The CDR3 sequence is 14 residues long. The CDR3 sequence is CASSYDYSNQPQHF. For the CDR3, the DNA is TGTGCCAGCAGTTACGATTATAGCAATCAGCCCCAGCATTTT.